The clone carrying this T cell receptor beta chain was detected a few times. Produced via immunoSEQ multiplex PCR; TCRdb's table is partial and in-frame only. The sample lists 230,000 or so clones, approximately 82% occurring once. This sample was taken from a study of blood T cell repertoires in COVID-19. As for the study in general: Researchers got acute and convalescent COVID-19 samples from the United States, Italy and Spain.

The CDR3 has 11 residues. The V end lost 2 bases, the J end lost 7 bases, and 6 bases lay between the germline ends. The germline gives CDR1 MNHEY, CDR2 SVGAGI. The sample consisted of peripheral blood. The sequence was obtained from a man in his forties or fifties who had recovered from COVID-19. This chain joins TRBV6-5 and TRBJ2-7; no clear D gene. CDR3 DNA sequence: TGTGCCAGCAGTTACGGCGGAGAGCAGTACTTC. It yields the protein CASSYGGEQYF.